The next 18 T cell receptor beta chains were all read from a single sample in a study of T cell responses to AZD1222 COVID-19 vaccine (dated by TCRdb to 2020 to 2023). The library was built by means of the immunoSEQ multiplex PCR assay. TCRdb carries this immuneACCESS record with in-frame sequences only. Its versions omit some clonotypes, under half of them owing to an unresolved V gene in the studies checked, with the rest unexplained. The sample table holds under 300,000 clones, of which approximately 93% were seen once. 0.5% to 0.7% of the sample is in the top ten clones. The time point label corresponds to: baseline before first vaccination. The sequencing used peripheral blood, collected on day 0 of AZD1222 vaccination. The receptors shown here come from an adult in good health.

J is TRBJ2-7 and V is TRBV20-1; D is unclear. This CDR3 spans 11 amino acids. V lost 0 bases to trimming and J lost 5 bases, with 5 bases between them. Germline loops: CDR1 DFQATT, CDR2 SNEGSKA (reference sequence). The DNA of the CDR3 is TGCAGTGCTAGAGATTGGGACGAGCAGTACTTC. It translates to CSARDWDEQYF.

This chain joins TRBV7-9 and TRBJ1-5, with a weak D call TRBD1 (6 bases). V lost 5 bases to trimming and J lost 3 bases, with 14 bases between them. This CDR3 has 15 residues. The V gene's germline CDR1 is SEHNR and CDR2 FQNEAQ (reference sequence). The CDR3 nucleotides read TGTGCCAGCAGCCAGGCGGGGGACAACAATCAGCCCCAGCATTTT. Translated, it gives CASSQAGDNNQPQHF.

This sequence joins TRBV19 and TRBJ1-5; no clear D gene. Germline V gives CDR1 LNHDA, CDR2 SQIVND (reference sequence). The length of the CDR3 is 12 residues. Trimming took off 7 bases at V and 7 bases at J, with 11 bases between the two ends. The CDR3 DNA sequence: TGTGCCAGTACTACGGGATGGCAGCCCCAGCATTTT. Protein: CASTTGWQPQHF.

This clone was detected only once. This sequence joins TRBV7-8 and TRBJ1-6, with D maybe TRBD1 (6 bases). The CDR3 covers 15 residues. The germline gives CDR1 SGHVS, CDR2 FQNEAQ. The V gene lost 4 bases and the J gene lost 11 bases, with 18 bases spanning the gap. As DNA, the CDR3 is TGTGCCAGCAGCTCAGGGGCGGTTGACGGGGCACCCCTCCACTTT. Translated: CASSSGAVDGAPLHF.

V is TRBV6-5 and J is TRBJ1-2, with unresolved D. Germline V gives CDR1 MNHEY, CDR2 SVGAGI. The CDR3 contains 14 residues. Trimming took 8 bases from V and 4 from J, leaving 17 bases between them. The CDR3 bases are TGTGCCAGCCTCCCTGGGGAGTCTCGCTATGGCTACACCTTC. It codes for CASLPGESRYGYTF.

Only one count was recorded for this clone. The chain employs TRBV4-1 and TRBJ1-2; D is uncertain. Germline CDR1 is MGHRA and CDR2 is YSYEKL. CDR3 size: 15 residues. The V gene lost 3 bases and the J gene lost 4 bases, with 15 bases spanning the gap. This CDR3 is CASSQAVGHLYGYTF. The CDR3 bases are TGCGCCAGCAGCCAGGCTGTGGGCCACCTCTATGGCTACACCTTC.

The chain recombines TRBV18 with TRBJ1-6, with TRBD1 as a possible D gene (5 bases). The CDR3 spans 15 residues. The V and J ends lost 1 base and 10 bases respectively, with 14 bases between them. Germline lookup yields CDR1 KGHSH and CDR2 LQKENI. The CDR3 loop reads CASSPRQRGESPLHF. CDR3 DNA sequence: TGTGCCAGCTCACCACGGCAGCGAGGGGAATCACCCCTCCACTTT.

The chain has TRBV20-1 and TRBJ1-5, with TRBD1 as a possible D gene (5 bases). CDR1 DFQATT and CDR2 SNEGSKA come from the germline V gene (reference sequence). Between the trimmed V and J ends, which lost 3 bases and 9 bases, there was a span of 18 bases. The CDR3 is 14 residues long. The CDR3 DNA follows: TGCAGTGCTAGTGGGGGGGGACCCAGAAGGCCCCAGCATTTT. This gives the protein CSASGGGPRRPQHF.

The chain has TRBV4-1 and TRBJ2-2, with D uncertain. Germline CDR1 is MGHRA and CDR2 is YSYEKL. V was shortened by 2 bases and J by 10 bases, with 8 bases between the two germline ends. The CDR3 sequence is 12 residues long. The CDR3 DNA reads TGCGCCAGCAGCCAATTGGGATTGGAGCTGTTTTTT. It translates to CASSQLGLELFF.

V and J are TRBV27 and TRBJ2-7; D is undetermined. The length of the CDR3 is 13 residues. V was trimmed by 3 bases and J by 0 bases, leaving 6 bases between them. The germline gives CDR1 MNHEY, CDR2 SMNVEV (reference sequence). The CDR3 nucleotides read TGTGCCAGCAGTTTTGCAGCCTCCTACGAGCAGTACTTC. Its translation: CASSFAASYEQYF.

CDR3 protein: CASSQDRLGYTF. The CDR3 coding sequence is TGTGCCAGCAGCCAGGATCGGTTGGGCTACACCTTC. V is TRBV7-2 and J is TRBJ1-2; no clear D. V shed 5 bases and J shed 8 bases, with 12 bases lying between them. The CDR3 runs 12 residues. Germline CDR1 and CDR2: SGHTA and FQGNSA.

The genes are TRBV9 and TRBJ1-2; 7 bases fit TRBD1. The germline CDR1 and CDR2 sequences are SGDLS and YYNGEE. Losses at the gene ends were 3 bases for V and 10 bases for J; bases not matched to a gene: 6. CDR3 size: 12 residues. CDR3: CASSEGGPHYTF. The CDR3 region has the DNA TGTGCCAGCAGCGAAGGGGGCCCTCACTACACCTTC.

V and J are TRBV5-7 and TRBJ2-7; 8 nucleotides line up with TRBD1. Being an ORF, TRBV5-7 has a function that is uncertain. The CDR3 totals 13 residues. With 4 bases clipped from V and 4 bases from J, the junction kept 4 bases outside the gene matches. CDR3 residues: CASSMDRAYEQYF. The DNA of the CDR3 is TGTGCCAGCAGCATGGACAGGGCGTACGAGCAGTACTTC.

The J gene is TRBJ1-2, the V gene TRBV28, with 9 positions matching TRBD1. The germline V gene has CDR1 MDHEN and CDR2 SYDVKM. Trimming cost V 3 bases and J 7 bases; bases outside gene matches: 9. The CDR3 runs 15 residues. The CDR3 DNA sequence: TGTGCCAGCAGTTTGCACCTAGGACAGGGGAGTGGCTACACCTTC. It yields the protein CASSLHLGQGSGYTF.

This chain connects TRBV5-1 to TRBJ1-2; 10 bases align to TRBD1. The germline CDR1 and CDR2 sequences are SGHRS and YFSETQ. V gave up 4 bases and J gave up 10 bases; unmatched junction bases: 10. CDR3 length: 14 amino acids. Here the CDR3 reads CASSPRTGGTDYTF. The CDR3 nucleotides are TGCGCCAGCAGCCCGAGGACAGGGGGTACTGACTACACCTTC.

CDR3 DNA: TGTGCCAGCCGCACAGGCACGACCTACGAGCAGTACTTC. Its protein is CASRTGTTYEQYF. The J gene is TRBJ2-7, the V gene TRBV7-9, with D maybe TRBD1 (5 bases). The length of the CDR3 is 13 residues. V was shortened by 8 bases and J by 2 bases, with 13 bases between the two germline ends. Germline assignment: CDR1 SEHNR and CDR2 FQNEAQ (reference sequence). The variable domain in full, completed from reference TRBV7-9 and TRBJ2-7, reads DTGVSQNPRHKITKRGQNVTFRCDPISEHNRLYWYRQTLGQGPEFLTYFQNEAQLEKSRLLSDRFSAERPKGSFSTLEIQRTEQGDSAMYLCASRTGTTYEQYFGPGTRLTVT.

The chain combines TRBV6-2 or TRBV6-3 with TRBJ2-3; TRBD1 is a possible D gene (6 bases). V lost 4 bases to trimming and J lost 9 bases, with 11 bases between them. This CDR3 contains 12 residues. Germline CDR1 reads MNHEY; CDR2 reads SVGEGT. The chain's CDR3 is CASSSRTVTQYF. CDR3 sequence (DNA): TGTGCCAGCAGTTCCCGGACAGTAACGCAGTATTTT.

The chain uses TRBV3-1 (or the pseudogene TRBV3-2) and TRBJ1-4, with 8 bases matching TRBD1. The CDR3 covers 15 residues. Germline V CDR1 and CDR2: LGHDT, YNNKEL (reference sequence). Trimming removed 4 bases from V and 6 bases from J; junction bases left unmatched: 7. The CDR3: CASSPRTGQDEKLFF. The CDR3 DNA follows: TGTGCCAGCAGCCCCCGAACGGGACAGGATGAAAAACTGTTTTTT.